Listed below are T cell receptor beta chains from one sample, sequenced in a study of cytomegalovirus exposure and HLA in healthy donors. Profiled with immunoSEQ multiplex PCR; TCRdb holds only in-frame clones, not every one. In the table there are 150,000 to 200,000 clones, around 79% of which are singletons. The sequencing sample was made of PBMCs. The receptors were gathered from a middle-aged man in good health and CMV-seronegative. Both conserved end residues are part of each CDR3. The D gene is left open where the match is weak. Size is omitted from some rows. Given values are once, few, many or a class for expanded clones.

V gene	clone size	D gene	J gene	CDR3 DNA	CDR3 protein
TRBV18	.	.	TRBJ1-2	TGTGCCAGCTCCCCCCTACGGGGGGTCACAGGTGGCTACACCTTC	CASSPLRGVTGGYTF
TRBV10-2	.	TRBD1	TRBJ1-4	TGCGCCAGCAGTGATCGTGCGGGACAGGGAAGGTCTAATGAAAAACTGTTTTTT	CASSDRAGQGRSNEKLFF
TRBV7-8	.	.	TRBJ1-1	TGTGCCAGCAGCAAACAGGGTCGGGAAGCTTTCTTT	CASSKQGREAFF
TRBV7-9	.	.	TRBJ2-7	TGTGCCAGCAGCTTAGGCCTGGGAGCAGGATACGAGCAGTACTTC	CASSLGLGAGYEQYF
TRBV27	.	.	TRBJ1-1	TGTGCCAGCAGTAAATGGGGGGTGGAAAACACTGAAGCTTTCTTT	CASSKWGVENTEAFF
TRBV5-4	once	TRBD1	TRBJ2-1	TGTGCCAGCAGCTCGGACAGGGGTCACAATGGGCAGTTCTTC	CASSSDRGHNGQFF
TRBV5-1	.	.	TRBJ2-7	TGCGCCAGCAGCGCCGCCGGGAACTCCTACGAGCAGTACTTC	CASSAAGNSYEQYF
TRBV6-6	.	TRBD1	TRBJ2-3	TGTGCCGGCGGACAGGGGGTCACAGATACGCAGTATTTT	CAGGQGVTDTQYF
TRBV5-6	.	TRBD2	TRBJ2-1	TGTGCCAGCAGCTCTAGCGGGGCGCCCTACAATGAGCAGTTCTTC	CASSSSGAPYNEQFF
TRBV27	few	TRBD1	TRBJ1-1	TGTGCCAGCAGTTTGATGGGCCGGGGACAGCAAGCTTTCTTT	CASSLMGRGQQAFF
TRBV5-4	.	TRBD1	TRBJ1-2	TGTGCCAGCAGCCCCCAGGGGGTGGTTGGCTACACCTTC	CASSPQGVVGYTF
TRBV19	.	TRBD1	TRBJ1-1	TGTGCCAGTAGTGGACAGGGGGCGGGAACTGAAGCTTTCTTT	CASSGQGAGTEAFF
TRBV4-3	few	.	TRBJ2-7	TGCGCCAGCAGCCAAGAGGCGGGTTACGAGCAGTACTTC	CASSQEAGYEQYF
TRBV6-5	few	TRBD1	TRBJ2-7	TGTGCCAGCAGTTACGGTCAGGGGGTTTCCTACGAGCAGTACTTC	CASSYGQGVSYEQYF
TRBV2	.	.	TRBJ1-6	TGTGCCAGTAATATAAAACCCAATAGCTCCTATAATTCACCCCTCCACTTT	CASNIKPNSSYNSPLHF
TRBV30	few	.	TRBJ2-7	TGTGCCTGGAGTGGGACAGCTTCTGGACAGCACTCCTACGAGCAGTACTTC	CAWSGTASGQHSYEQYF
TRBV5-4	few	TRBD2	TRBJ2-1	TGTGCCAGCAGCCCGTCTAGCGGGGGGGCTCGTGAGCAGTTCTTC	CASSPSSGGAREQFF
TRBV6-1	.	.	TRBJ1-3	TGTGCCAGCAGTGAAGCGTATCGGTCATCTTCCAATTTT	CASSEAYRSSSNF
TRBV5-6	.	.	TRBJ1-5	TGTGCCAGCAGCTTAAACGGTCAGCCCCAGCATTTT	CASSLNGQPQHF
TRBV9	.	TRBD2	TRBJ2-5	TGTGCCAGCACCCTCTTGGGAGGGACTCAAGAGACCCAGTACTTC	CASTLLGGTQETQYF
TRBV11-2	.	TRBD2	TRBJ2-2	TGTGCCAGCAGCGTCGGCGGGACTAGCACCGGGGAGCTGTTTTTT	CASSVGGTSTGELFF
TRBV6-5	.	TRBD2	TRBJ2-7	TGTGCCAGCAGTGGGACTAGCCCGTACGAGCAGTACTTC	CASSGTSPYEQYF
TRBV5-6	few	TRBD1	TRBJ1-2	TGTGCCAGCAGCTTGCAGGACAGGGCTAACTATGGCTACACCTTC	CASSLQDRANYGYTF
TRBV2	.	.	TRBJ1-3	TGTGCCAGCATGCGGTTGAGCTCTGGAAACACCATATATTTT	CASMRLSSGNTIYF
TRBV5-4	few	TRBD1	TRBJ1-1	TGTGCCAGCAGCTTTGACAGGGGAAGTAAAGCTTTCTTT	CASSFDRGSKAFF
TRBV19	.	.	TRBJ1-1	TGTGCCAGTAGTATAGCCCAGGGACTCCCGAACACTGAAGCTTTCTTT	CASSIAQGLPNTEAFF
TRBV29-1	.	.	TRBJ2-7	TGCAGCGTTGCCCCACGGGGAGAGGGCTACGAGCAGTACTTC	CSVAPRGEGYEQYF
TRBV28	.	TRBD1	TRBJ2-1	TGTGCCAGCAGCTTACCGGGACAGGGGAGCAATGAGCAGTTCTTC	CASSLPGQGSNEQFF
TRBV30	.	.	TRBJ2-4	TGTGCCTGGAGTGTTACTGGAGGCTTAGCCAAAAACATTCAGTACTTC	CAWSVTGGLAKNIQYF
TRBV28	few	.	TRBJ1-2	TGTGCCAGCCGCTGGGGCAGGGGTAACTATGGCTACACCTTC	CASRWGRGNYGYTF
TRBV2	.	TRBD2	TRBJ2-3	TGTGCCAACCTGCGGCGGGGGGGCACAGATACGCAGTATTTT	CANLRRGGTDTQYF
TRBV15	.	TRBD1	TRBJ1-3	TGTGCCACCATTCAGGGGGCCGGGTCTGGAAACACCATATATTTT	CATIQGAGSGNTIYF
TRBV6-5	.	.	TRBJ2-5	TGTGCCAGCAGCGCCGGACAGCTTCAAGAGACCCAGTACTTC	CASSAGQLQETQYF
TRBV19	.	TRBD1	TRBJ2-7	TGTGCCAGTACCCCGACAGGGCGTTACGAGCAGTACTTC	CASTPTGRYEQYF
TRBV19	.	.	TRBJ1-5	TGTGCCAGTACCCCGTATGGGACATACGGTCAGCCCCAGCATTTT	CASTPYGTYGQPQHF
TRBV9	.	TRBD1	TRBJ1-1	TGTGCCAGCAGCGTTTCACGACAGGGCGGTAAAACTTTCTTT	CASSVSRQGGKTFF